One sample yielded the 14 T cell receptor beta chains listed below, sequenced in a study of T cells in Graves' hyperthyroidism and ophthalmopathy (dated 2019 in TCRdb). The receptor library was made with multiplex PCR. The run used an Illumina HiSeq 2000. TCR beta CDR3 regions were amplified from RNA transcripts. For the first round of RT-PCR on the TCR CDR3, the HTBI primer set was used together with the Qiagen OneStep RT-PCR kit. TCRdb reprocessing: public reads trimmed at Q25 with fastp, clones called with MiXCR, in-frame beta chains kept. Each CDR3 protein gets just one entry, which takes the most common genes and DNA from the rows behind it. Across this sample there are 360,000 or so distinct CDR3 sequences, with approximately 20% seen only once. In total, the top ten clones hold about 4% of the sample. Input material: blood. These TCRs come from a woman under 30 with Graves' hyperthyroidism.

This clonotype was observed many times. The genes are TRBV3-1 and TRBJ1-1; weak D call: TRBD1 (6 bases). Trimming left V 3 bases short and J 5 bases short, with 13 bases between. CDR1 LGHDT and CDR2 YNNKEL come from the germline V gene (reference sequence). The length of the CDR3 is 14 residues. CDR3 in amino acids: CASSHWGRGTEAFF. CDR3 sequence (DNA): TGTGCCAGCAGCCACTGGGGGCGGGGAACTGAAGCTTTCTTT.

The chain recombines TRBV7-2 with TRBJ1-2, with D perhaps matching TRBD1 (5 bases). The CDR3 sequence is 14 residues long. Germline V CDR1 and CDR2: SGHTA, FQGNSA. Trimming cost V 5 bases and J 4 bases, with 14 bases left between them. CDR3 protein: CASSPRVGTYGYTF. CDR3 coding DNA: TGTGCCAGCAGCCCCCGGGTAGGGACCTATGGCTACACCTTC. The variable domain in full, with the rest retrieved from reference TRBV7-2 and TRBJ1-2, is GAGVSQSPSNKVTEKGKDVELRCDPISGHTALYWYRQSLGQGLEFLIYFQGNSAPDKSGLPSDRFSAERTGGSVSTLTIQRTQQEDSAVYLCASSPRVGTYGYTFGSGTRLTVV.

The CDR3 reads CASNRAGRLYEQYF. CDR3 in DNA: TGTGCCAGCAACCGAGCGGGGAGACTCTACGAGCAGTACTTC. The chain couples TRBV12-3 or TRBV12-4 to TRBJ2-7, with TRBD2 matching 7 bases. The CDR3 has 14 amino acids. V lost 7 bases, J lost 3 bases, and 9 bases stayed unmatched.

The rearrangement uses TRBV24-1 and TRBJ1-1; a possible D gene is TRBD1 (6 bases). The germline V gene has CDR1 KGHDR and CDR2 SFDVKD. V gave up 7 bases and J gave up 4 bases, with 15 bases separating them. This CDR3 has 14 amino acids. The CDR3 nucleotides read TGTGCCACCAGATCCGGGGGCGCACCCACTGAAGCTTTCTTT. It is translated as CATRSGGAPTEAFF.

This clonotype has a count of ten or more. The chain joins TRBV2 to TRBJ1-1; 7 bases are a match to TRBD1. V lost 5 bases to trimming and J lost 3 bases; unmatched junction nucleotides: 6. This CDR3 spans 14 amino acids. The V gene's germline CDR1 is SNHLY and CDR2 FYNNEI. CDR3 in DNA: TGTGCCAGCAGTAGTGGGACAGCCCACACTGAAGCTTTCTTT. Its translation is CASSSGTAHTEAFF.

In its sample, this clonotype was seen many times. V and J are TRBV29-1 and TRBJ1-1; 8 nucleotides line up with TRBD1. Germline V lookup: CDR1 SQVTM, CDR2 ANQGSEA. The CDR3 extends over 13 amino acids. J was trimmed by 5 bases and V by 3 bases; bases with no gene match: 5. As DNA, the CDR3 is TGCAGCGTTGAGCGGACAGGGTCTACTGAAGCTTTCTTT. It yields the protein CSVERTGSTEAFF.

The sample holds many counts of this clonotype. J is TRBJ1-2 and V is TRBV5-6; D is unclear. The CDR3 is 13 amino acids. Deletions cut 2 bases from V and 2 bases from J, with 7 bases between. Looked up from germline, CDR1 is SGHDT and CDR2 is YYEEEE. DNA of the CDR3: TGTGCCAGCAGCTTCGTCAGCAACTATGGCTACACCTTC. It encodes CASSFVSNYGYTF.

This clonotype was found many times. This chain links TRBV6-1 with TRBJ2-7, with 9 bases that match TRBD1. With V trimmed by 7 bases and J by 5 bases, 9 bases remained unmatched. This CDR3 has 14 amino acids. Germline V gene sequence: CDR1 MNHNS, CDR2 SASEGT. The CDR3 DNA sequence: TGTGCCAGCACTGGACAGGGGTTCCGGAACGAGCAGTACTTC. Translated: CASTGQGFRNEQYF.

V usage is TRBV6-1 and J usage is TRBJ2-7, with D perhaps given as TRBD1 or TRBD2 (5 bases each). Germline CDR1 MNHNS, CDR2 SASEGT. The CDR3 is made up of 16 amino acids. Trimming removed 6 bases at V and 2 bases at J, with 20 bases between. The CDR3 sequence is CASRNPGTLLTYEQYF. The CDR3 DNA follows: TGTGCCAGCAGGAACCCCGGGACGCTACTGACCTACGAGCAGTACTTC.

This clonotype was counted ten times or more. The genes are TRBV20-1 and TRBJ2-5, with unresolved D. Trimming left V 3 bases short and J 5 bases short, with 10 bases between. The CDR3 consists of 12 residues. Looked up from germline, CDR1 is DFQATT and CDR2 is SNEGSKA (reference sequence). The CDR3 sequence is CSARGSWETQYF. CDR3 DNA: TGCAGTGCTAGGGGTTCGTGGGAGACCCAGTACTTC.

As to this clonotype: A read error may be the cause here, since a much bigger clone is one base away. The chain combines TRBV4-1 with TRBJ2-7; TRBD1 is a possible D gene (6 bases). CDR1 and CDR2 (germline): MGHRA, YSYEKL. The CDR3 runs 16 residues. CDR3 DNA sequence: TGCGCCAGCAGCCAGGGTCTCGACAGGCGCCCCTACGAGCCGTACTTC. This translates into CASSQGLDRRPYEPYF.

In this sample, this clonotype turned up many times. The CDR3 region has the DNA TGTGCCAGCAGTGCAACAGGGGGCTACACTGAAGCTTTCTTT. Protein sequence: CASSATGGYTEAFF. V and J are TRBV28 and TRBJ1-1; 9 positions agree with TRBD1. Unmatched junction bases numbered 4, after V lost 5 bases and J lost 3 bases. Per the germline V gene, CDR1 is MDHEN and CDR2 is SYDVKM. The CDR3 sequence is 14 residues long.

The table lists this clonotype with many counts. The J gene is TRBJ1-1, the V gene TRBV10-3, with TRBD1 as a possible D gene (6 bases). V was pared by 10 bases and J by 5 bases, with 20 bases between. CDR3 length: 14 residues. Germline V lookup: CDR1 ENHRY, CDR2 SYGVKD. CDR3 protein: CATAPTGRETEAFF. CDR3 bases: TGTGCCACCGCACCAACAGGGAGGGAAACTGAAGCTTTCTTT.

This chain joins TRBV15 and TRBJ1-1; 7 bases align to TRBD1. The junction had 6 bases not matched to a gene; V was cut back by 2 bases and J by 6 bases. Germline values: CDR1 LNHNV, CDR2 YYDKDF (reference sequence). The CDR3 loop spans 14 amino acids. CDR3 nucleotide sequence: TGTGCCACCAGCAGAACCAGACAGGGCGCTGAAGCTTTCTTT. Amino acids: CATSRTRQGAEAFF.